The sequence of this T cell receptor beta chain was determined in a study of T-cell memory formation after mild COVID-19. This clonotype was seen more than once but under ten times. Its antigen remains unidentified. Study outcomes and limitations: There were some responding clones in pre-infection memory, which suggested that cross-reactive memory had joined. CM and EM subsets held most contracting CD4+ clones; EMRA held CD8+ ones.

TCRalpha and TCRbeta libraries used 5'RACE with constant-segment primers and UMIs. TCRdb ran MiXCR on the 5' RACE reads and lists one entry per CDR3 protein. The sample contains more than 150,000 distinct CDR3 sequences, under 20% of which appear only once. The receptor was isolated from a young man who had mild COVID-19 (a few samples of this study predate the infection). Cell type and time point are not known. Sample: PBMCs or a T cell subset sorted from them (not recorded which).

CDR3 nucleotide sequence: TGTGCCAGCAGCTTAGGTCCGACACTCGAGACCCAGTACTTC. Translation gives CASSLGPTLETQYF. The chain combines TRBV11-2 with TRBJ2-5; D gene ambiguous. This CDR3 is 14 amino acids long. Trimming took 1 base from V and 5 from J, leaving 11 bases between them. CDR1 is SGHAT, CDR2 FQNNGV, per germline.